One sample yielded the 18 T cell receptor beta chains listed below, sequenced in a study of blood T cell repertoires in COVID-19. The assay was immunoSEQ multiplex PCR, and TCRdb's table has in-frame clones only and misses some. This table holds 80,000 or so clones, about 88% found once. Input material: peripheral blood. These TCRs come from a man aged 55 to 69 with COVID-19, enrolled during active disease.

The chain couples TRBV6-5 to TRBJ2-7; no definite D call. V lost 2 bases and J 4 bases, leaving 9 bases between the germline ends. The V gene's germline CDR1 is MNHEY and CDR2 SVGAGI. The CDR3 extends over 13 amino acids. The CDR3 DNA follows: TGTGCCAGCAGTTACGGATTCGGGTACGAGCAGTACTTC. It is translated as CASSYGFGYEQYF.

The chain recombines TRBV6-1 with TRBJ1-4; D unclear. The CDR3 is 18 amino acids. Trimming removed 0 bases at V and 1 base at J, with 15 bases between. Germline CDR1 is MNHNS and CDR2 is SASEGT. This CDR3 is CASSEATVAVGTNEKLFF. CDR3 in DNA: TGTGCCAGCAGTGAAGCCACCGTAGCCGTGGGAACTAATGAAAAACTGTTTTTT.

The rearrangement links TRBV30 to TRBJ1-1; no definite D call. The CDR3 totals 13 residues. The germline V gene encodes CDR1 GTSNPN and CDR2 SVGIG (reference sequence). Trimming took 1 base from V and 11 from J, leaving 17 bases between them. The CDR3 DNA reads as TGTGCCTGGAGTGCGCCGGGTCCCCGGCATGCTTTCTTT. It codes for CAWSAPGPRHAFF. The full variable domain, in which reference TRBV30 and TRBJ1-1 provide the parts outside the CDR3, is SQTIHQWPATLVQPVGSPLSLECTVEGTSNPNLYWYRQAAGRGLQLLFYSVGIGQISSEVPQNLSASRPQDRQFILSSKKLLLSDSGFYLCAWSAPGPRHAFFGQGTRLTVV.

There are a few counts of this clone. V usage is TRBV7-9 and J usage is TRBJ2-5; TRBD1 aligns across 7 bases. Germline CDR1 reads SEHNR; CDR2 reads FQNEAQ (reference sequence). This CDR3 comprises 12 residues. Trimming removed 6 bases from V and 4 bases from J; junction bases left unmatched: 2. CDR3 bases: TGTGCCAGCAGTTGGACAGGAGAGACCCAGTACTTC. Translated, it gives CASSWTGETQYF.

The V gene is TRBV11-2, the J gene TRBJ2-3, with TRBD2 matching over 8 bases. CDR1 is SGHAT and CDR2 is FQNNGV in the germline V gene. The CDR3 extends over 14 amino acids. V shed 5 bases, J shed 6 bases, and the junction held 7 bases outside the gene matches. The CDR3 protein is CASSLGGGPDTQYF. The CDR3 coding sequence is TGTGCCAGCAGCCTCGGGGGGGGGCCGGATACGCAGTATTTT.

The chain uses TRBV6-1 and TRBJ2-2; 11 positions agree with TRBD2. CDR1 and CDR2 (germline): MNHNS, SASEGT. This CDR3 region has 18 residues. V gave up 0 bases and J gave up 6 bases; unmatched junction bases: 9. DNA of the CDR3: TGTGCCAGCAGTGAAGCACTAGCGGGGGCCGTTGGGGCCGGGGAGCTGTTTTTT. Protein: CASSEALAGAVGAGELFF.

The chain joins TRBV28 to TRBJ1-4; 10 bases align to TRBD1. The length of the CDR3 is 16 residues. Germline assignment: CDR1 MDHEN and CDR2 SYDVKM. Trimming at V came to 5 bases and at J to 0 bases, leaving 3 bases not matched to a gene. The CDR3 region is CASSRQGAATNEKLFF. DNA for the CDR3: TGTGCCAGCAGTAGACAGGGGGCTGCAACTAATGAAAAACTGTTTTTT. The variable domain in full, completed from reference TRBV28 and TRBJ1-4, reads DVKVTQSSRYLVKRTGEKVFLECVQDMDHENMFWYRQDPGLGLRLIYFSYDVKMKEKGDIPEGYSVSREKKERFSLILESASTNQTSMYLCASSRQGAATNEKLFFGSGTQLSVL.

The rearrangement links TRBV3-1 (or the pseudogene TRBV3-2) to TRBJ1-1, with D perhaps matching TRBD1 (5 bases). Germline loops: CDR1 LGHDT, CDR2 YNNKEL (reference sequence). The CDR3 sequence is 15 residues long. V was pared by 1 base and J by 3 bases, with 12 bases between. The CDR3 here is CASSQVSGLDTEAFF. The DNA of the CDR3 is TGTGCCAGCAGCCAAGTCTCAGGGCTGGACACTGAAGCTTTCTTT.

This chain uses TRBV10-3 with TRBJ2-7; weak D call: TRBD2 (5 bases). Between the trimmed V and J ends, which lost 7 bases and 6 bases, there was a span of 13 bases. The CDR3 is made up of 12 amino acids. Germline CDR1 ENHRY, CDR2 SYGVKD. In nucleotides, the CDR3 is TGTGCCATCACACGGGATCTCGGCGAGCAGTACTTC. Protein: CAITRDLGEQYF.

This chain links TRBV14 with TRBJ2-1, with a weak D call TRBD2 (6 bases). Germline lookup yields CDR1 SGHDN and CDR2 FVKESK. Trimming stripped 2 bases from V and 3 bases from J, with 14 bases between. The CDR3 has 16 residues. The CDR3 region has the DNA TGTGCCAGCAGCCAATTTGCGGGGAACATCTACAATGAGCAGTTCTTC. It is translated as CASSQFAGNIYNEQFF.

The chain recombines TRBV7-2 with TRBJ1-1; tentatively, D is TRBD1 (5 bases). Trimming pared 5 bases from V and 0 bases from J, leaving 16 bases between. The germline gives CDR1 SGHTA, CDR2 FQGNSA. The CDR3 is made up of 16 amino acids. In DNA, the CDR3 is TGTGCCAGCAGCCCGAGACAGCGCCGGATGAACACTGAAGCTTTCTTT. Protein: CASSPRQRRMNTEAFF.

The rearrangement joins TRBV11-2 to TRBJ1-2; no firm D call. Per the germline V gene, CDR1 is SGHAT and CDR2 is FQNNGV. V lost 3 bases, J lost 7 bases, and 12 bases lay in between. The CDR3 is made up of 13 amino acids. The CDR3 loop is CASSFPGSPGYTF. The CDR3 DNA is TGTGCCAGCAGCTTTCCGGGTTCCCCTGGCTACACCTTC.

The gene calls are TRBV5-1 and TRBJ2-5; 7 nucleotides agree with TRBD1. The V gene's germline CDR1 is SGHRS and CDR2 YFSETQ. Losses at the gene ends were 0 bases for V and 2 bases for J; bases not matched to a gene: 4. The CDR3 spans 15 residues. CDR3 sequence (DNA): TGCGCCAGCAGCTTGGAGACAGGGACACAAGAGACCCAGTACTTC. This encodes CASSLETGTQETQYF.

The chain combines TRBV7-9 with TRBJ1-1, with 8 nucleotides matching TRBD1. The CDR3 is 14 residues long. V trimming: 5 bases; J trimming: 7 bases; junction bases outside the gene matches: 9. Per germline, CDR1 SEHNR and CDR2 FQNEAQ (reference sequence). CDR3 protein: CASSLDREFGEAFF. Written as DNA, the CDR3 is TGTGCCAGCAGCCTGGACAGGGAATTTGGTGAAGCTTTCTTT.

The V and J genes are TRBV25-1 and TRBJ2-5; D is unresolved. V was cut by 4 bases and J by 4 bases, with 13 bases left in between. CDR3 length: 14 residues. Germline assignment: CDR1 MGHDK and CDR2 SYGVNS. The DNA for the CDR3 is TGTGCCAGCAGTGTGATGGCAGGAAGAGAGACCCAGTACTTC. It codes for CASSVMAGRETQYF.

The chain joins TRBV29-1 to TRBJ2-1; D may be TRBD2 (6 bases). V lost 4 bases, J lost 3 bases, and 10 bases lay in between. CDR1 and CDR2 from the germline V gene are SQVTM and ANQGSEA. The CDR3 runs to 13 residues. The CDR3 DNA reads TGCAGCGTTGGACTAGGGTTCTACAATGAGCAGTTCTTC. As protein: CSVGLGFYNEQFF.

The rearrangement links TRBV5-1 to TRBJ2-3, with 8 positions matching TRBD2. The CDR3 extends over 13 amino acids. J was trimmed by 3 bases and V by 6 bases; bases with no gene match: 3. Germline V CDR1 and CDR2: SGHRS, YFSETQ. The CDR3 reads CASNQRGTDTQYF. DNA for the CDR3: TGCGCCAGCAACCAGCGGGGGACAGATACGCAGTATTTT.

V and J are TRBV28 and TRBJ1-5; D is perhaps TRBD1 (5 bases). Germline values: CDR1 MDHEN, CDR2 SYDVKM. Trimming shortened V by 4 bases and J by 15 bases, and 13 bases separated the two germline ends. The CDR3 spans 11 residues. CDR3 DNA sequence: TGTGCCAGCAGTTCCGACAGCTATGGGCATTTT. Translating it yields CASSSDSYGHF.